Presented here are 29 T cell receptor beta chains from one specimen sequenced in a study of blood T cell repertoires in COVID-19. Using immunoSEQ multiplex PCR, the repertoire was profiled, and TCRdb retains in-frame clones only, with some absent. Of approximately 240,000 clones in the sample, more than 65% are singletons; the top ten hold roughly 2.3%. Sequencing was performed on peripheral blood. The receptors were gathered from a woman aged 55-70 years with acute or convalescent COVID-19.

J is TRBJ1-1 and V is TRBV24-1; 11 bases fit TRBD1. The germline V gene has CDR1 KGHDR and CDR2 SFDVKD. The CDR3 covers 17 residues. The V and J ends lost 2 bases and 3 bases, in that order; junction bases with no gene match: 7. CDR3 amino acids: CATSDSWTGGPDTEAFF. The CDR3 DNA is TGTGCCACCAGTGATTCATGGACAGGGGGCCCCGACACTGAAGCTTTCTTT.

This chain uses TRBV11-2 with TRBJ1-2; TRBD1 matches at 7 bases. Germline CDR1 SGHAT, CDR2 FQNNGV. Losses at the gene ends were 5 bases for V and 6 bases for J; bases not matched to a gene: 12. The CDR3 runs to 15 residues. CDR3 region: CASSRDRVGSNGYTF. The DNA for the CDR3 is TGTGCCAGCAGCCGAGACAGGGTGGGGTCGAATGGCTACACCTTC.

This clone was counted a single time. CDR3 DNA: TGTGCCAGCAGCAGGGGGGACACCGACAATGAGCAGTTCTTC. Encoded protein: CASSRGDTDNEQFF. This chain uses TRBV6-5 with TRBJ2-1, with D tentatively TRBD1 (7 bases). V lost 6 bases and J lost 5, with 14 bases in between. Germline V CDR1 and CDR2: MNHEY, SVGAGI. The CDR3 totals 14 residues.

The chain couples TRBV29-1 to TRBJ2-3, with D tentatively TRBD2 (6 bases). This CDR3 has 14 amino acids. Between the trimmed V and J ends, which lost 5 bases and 0 bases, there was a span of 12 bases. The germline CDR1 and CDR2 sequences are SQVTM and ANQGSEA. In DNA form, the CDR3 reads TGCAGCGTTTTCCGGGAGACTAGCACAGATACGCAGTATTTT. Residues: CSVFRETSTDTQYF.

The chain employs TRBV7-9 and TRBJ2-2; D gene ambiguous. Trimming took off 1 base at V and 4 bases at J, with 13 bases between the two ends. Germline CDR1 SEHNR, CDR2 FQNEAQ (reference sequence). The CDR3 runs to 16 residues. CDR3 sequence reads: CASSLGLGSGTGELFF. For the CDR3, the DNA is TGTGCCAGCAGCTTAGGACTCGGGTCTGGCACCGGGGAGCTGTTTTTT.

Note on this clone: This same CDR3 is encoded by further DNA sequences in the sample. J is TRBJ1-2 and V is TRBV19; D perhaps matches TRBD1 (5 bases). Germline CDR1 is LNHDA and CDR2 is SQIVND (reference sequence). With 4 bases removed from V and 2 bases from J, the gap between germline ends came to 14 bases. The CDR3 sequence is 15 residues long. The CDR3 DNA follows: TGTGCCAGTAGTACGGGGACTGACACCAACTATGGCTACACCTTC. Translated, it gives CASSTGTDTNYGYTF.

The chain has TRBV27 and TRBJ1-1; D unclear. This CDR3 comprises 13 residues. Germline CDR1 is MNHEY and CDR2 is SMNVEV (reference sequence). Trimming took off 1 base at V and 10 bases at J, with 13 bases between the two ends. DNA of the CDR3: TGTGCCAGCAGTTTATTACCGGGGTCGGTAGCTTTCTTT. Residues: CASSLLPGSVAFF.

The chain combines TRBV28 with TRBJ2-7; D unresolved. The CDR3 sequence is 14 residues long. V lost 4 bases to trimming and J lost 2 bases, with 12 bases between them. Looked up from germline, CDR1 is MDHEN and CDR2 is SYDVKM. This CDR3 reads CASSSSGTTYEQYF. The DNA of the CDR3 is TGTGCCAGCAGTTCGTCAGGTACCACCTACGAGCAGTACTTC.

This clone was recorded at least ten times. This rearrangement joins TRBV15 to TRBJ2-3, with D perhaps TRBD2 (6 bases). Trimming stripped 5 bases from V and 0 bases from J, with 12 bases between. Germline loops: CDR1 LNHNV, CDR2 YYDKDF (reference sequence). The CDR3 sequence is 15 residues long. The CDR3 coding sequence is TGTGCCACCAGCGGTTTAGCGGTTAGCACAGATACGCAGTATTTT. Its protein is CATSGLAVSTDTQYF.

This sequence joins TRBV3-1 (or the pseudogene TRBV3-2) and TRBJ2-7; D may be TRBD1 (5 bases). Trimming shortened V by 4 bases and J by 2 bases, and 9 bases separated the two germline ends. From germline, CDR1 is LGHDT and CDR2 YNNKEL (reference sequence). The CDR3 is 13 residues long. The CDR3 DNA reads as TGTGCCAGCAGCCTCAGGGCCACCTACGAGCAGTACTTC. It specifies CASSLRATYEQYF.

The chain uses TRBV4-3 and TRBJ2-2; tentative D call: TRBD1 (5 bases). Trimming pared 2 bases from V and 6 bases from J, leaving 13 bases between. Germline-derived CDR1 and CDR2 are LGHNA and YSLEER. The CDR3 consists of 15 residues. CDR3 in DNA: TGCGCCAGCAGCCAACTCTGGCAGGGTCCCGGGGAGCTGTTTTTT. Protein: CASSQLWQGPGELFF.

The chain joins TRBV4-1 to TRBJ1-3; tentatively, D is TRBD1 (6 bases). Germline V gene sequence: CDR1 MGHRA, CDR2 YSYEKL. Trimming removed 3 bases from V and 1 base from J, with 16 bases in between. This CDR3 is 17 amino acids long. DNA of the CDR3: TGCGCCAGCAGCCACCGCCTTCACAGGGATTCTGGAAACACCATATATTTT. This encodes CASSHRLHRDSGNTIYF.

The chain couples TRBV12-3 or TRBV12-4 to TRBJ1-1; D not certain. The CDR3 spans 11 residues. Trimming shortened V by 5 bases and J by 7 bases, and 8 bases separated the two germline ends. CDR3 in amino acids: CASSGYSEAFF. In DNA, the CDR3 is TGTGCCAGCAGTGGTTACAGTGAAGCTTTCTTT.

This clone was observed once. V and J are TRBV6-2 or TRBV6-3 and TRBJ2-7, with 7 positions matching TRBD1. With V trimmed by 2 bases and J by 3 bases, 1 base remained unmatched. There are 13 residues in the CDR3. The germline V gene has CDR1 MNHEY and CDR2 SVGEGT. This chain's CDR3 is CASSYRQGYEQYF. The CDR3 bases are TGTGCCAGCAGTTACCGACAGGGCTACGAGCAGTACTTC.

A word on this clone: This same CDR3 is encoded by further DNA sequences in the sample. The genes are TRBV3-1 (or the pseudogene TRBV3-2) and TRBJ1-1; 7 bases map to TRBD1. The V gene end was trimmed by 1 base and the J gene end by 1 base; junction bases not matched to a gene: 0. CDR1 is LGHDT and CDR2 is YNNKEL in the germline V gene (reference sequence). There are 14 residues in the CDR3. CDR3 protein: CASSQGTGNTEAFF. CDR3 bases: TGTGCCAGCAGCCAAGGGACAGGGAACACTGAAGCTTTCTTT.

The CDR3 nucleotides are TGTGCCAGCAGTTCCGATAGGGAGACTGAAGCTTTCTTT. Its translation is CASSSDRETEAFF. The gene calls are TRBV7-3 and TRBJ1-1; no clear D gene. The CDR3 loop spans 13 amino acids. Trimming removed 6 bases from V and 5 bases from J, with 13 bases in between. The germline V gene has CDR1 SGHTA and CDR2 FQGTGA.

V gene TRBV11-3 combines with J gene TRBJ2-3; tentatively, D is TRBD2 (5 bases). V was clipped by 1 base and J by 2 bases, with 7 bases between them. The germline V gene has CDR1 SGHNT and CDR2 YENEEA. The CDR3 is 14 residues long. The CDR3 bases are TGTGCCAGCAGCTTAGCCCGGGACACAGATACGCAGTATTTT. Protein product: CASSLARDTDTQYF.

The J gene is TRBJ1-1, the V gene TRBV7-9, with D perhaps TRBD1 (6 bases). V shed 1 base and J shed 4 bases, with 16 bases lying between them. The CDR3 is made up of 16 amino acids. Germline assignment: CDR1 SEHNR and CDR2 FQNEAQ (reference sequence). The CDR3 DNA reads TGTGCCAGCAGCTTAGATCCGTACAGGGTACCCACTGAAGCTTTCTTT. Translation: CASSLDPYRVPTEAFF.

This clone was counted once. The chain links TRBV5-6 to TRBJ2-2; D not certain. The germline V and J ends were trimmed by 0 bases and 9 bases, with 12 bases remaining between them. CDR3 size: 14 residues. Germline CDR1 and CDR2: SGHDT and YYEEEE. The CDR3, as DNA: TGTGCCAGCAGCTTGGGTGACGGAGCCAGGGAGCTGTTTTTT. Its translation: CASSLGDGARELFF.

This clone occurred once. The chain is built from TRBV30 and TRBJ1-1, with 7 nucleotides matching TRBD1. The trim removed 4 bases at V and 3 bases at J, leaving 5 bases unmatched. Germline V gene data show CDR1 as GTSNPN and CDR2 as SVGIG (reference sequence). CDR3 length: 13 residues. The CDR3 loop reads CAWNRDSDTEAFF. The CDR3, as DNA: TGTGCCTGGAACCGGGACAGTGACACTGAAGCTTTCTTT.

V is TRBV5-6 and J is TRBJ2-7, with D uncertain. The germline gives CDR1 SGHDT, CDR2 YYEEEE. V was cut by 2 bases and J by 0 bases, with 6 bases left in between. The CDR3 has 13 residues. This CDR3 is CASSFSVSYEQYF. Here the CDR3 DNA reads TGTGCCAGCAGCTTTTCTGTCTCCTACGAGCAGTACTTC.

The rearrangement joins TRBV12-3 or TRBV12-4 to TRBJ1-1; D call uncertain. Trimming cost V 7 bases and J 5 bases, with 11 bases left between them. The CDR3 runs to 12 residues. CDR3 bases: TGTGCCAGCACCCGACTTGGGACTGAAGCTTTCTTT. It specifies CASTRLGTEAFF.

The rearrangement links TRBV7-8 to TRBJ2-1, with TRBD2 identical over 8 bases. V gave up 5 bases and J gave up 5 bases; unmatched junction bases: 11. CDR3 length equals 16 residues. The germline V gene encodes CDR1 SGHVS and CDR2 FQNEAQ. The CDR3 protein is CASSLERAGGHNEQFF. The DNA for the CDR3 is TGTGCCAGCAGCCTAGAAAGGGCGGGGGGACACAATGAGCAGTTCTTC.

V is TRBV3-1 (or the pseudogene TRBV3-2) and J is TRBJ1-1; D perhaps matches TRBD1 (6 bases). CDR1 and CDR2 (germline): LGHDT, YNNKEL (reference sequence). This CDR3 spans 13 amino acids. With 4 bases removed from V and 8 bases from J, the gap between germline ends came to 14 bases. CDR3 loop: CASSRTGFSEAFF. The CDR3 DNA reads TGTGCCAGCAGCCGAACAGGGTTCTCCGAAGCTTTCTTT.

The V gene is TRBV19, the J gene TRBJ1-5; D uncertain. The CDR3 covers 14 residues. V lost 8 bases, J lost 4 bases, and 15 bases lay in between. Germline loops: CDR1 LNHDA, CDR2 SQIVND (reference sequence). CDR3 sequence reads: CASVDSRRNQPQHF. The DNA for the CDR3 is TGTGCCAGTGTCGATTCGAGGCGAAATCAGCCCCAGCATTTT. The full variable domain, with the rest looked up from reference TRBV19 and TRBJ1-5, is DGGITQSPKYLFRKEGQNVTLSCEQNLNHDAMYWYRQDPGQGLRLIYYSQIVNDFQKGDIAEGYSVSREKKESFPLTVTSAQKNPTAFYLCASVDSRRNQPQHFGDGTRLSIL.

The chain joins TRBV6-1 to TRBJ1-2; D gene unclear. CDR1 and CDR2 (germline): MNHNS, SASEGT. V dropped 2 bases and J dropped 2 bases, with 12 bases sitting between them. The CDR3 is 15 residues long. The CDR3 region is CASSEPWAGNYGYTF. The CDR3 DNA reads as TGTGCCAGCAGTGAACCGTGGGCAGGAAACTATGGCTACACCTTC.

The rearrangement links TRBV5-8 to TRBJ2-7; D is unresolved. Germline-derived CDR1 and CDR2 are SGHTS and YDEGEE. Between the trimmed V and J ends, which lost 0 bases and 4 bases, there was a span of 8 bases. The CDR3 has 13 amino acids. The DNA of the CDR3 is TGTGCCAGCAGCTTGGCAACGGGTTACGAGCAGTACTTC. Its protein product is CASSLATGYEQYF.

The V and J genes are TRBV25-1 and TRBJ1-1, with 10 bases identical to TRBD1. V lost 4 bases and J lost 6; bases outside the gene matches: 8. Germline V gene sequence: CDR1 MGHDK, CDR2 SYGVNS. There are 15 residues in the CDR3. The CDR3 sequence: CASSGGTGDVPEAFF. The CDR3 nucleotides read TGTGCCAGCAGTGGGGGGACAGGGGATGTACCTGAAGCTTTCTTT.

This CDR3 is CASGNRADYGYTF. For the CDR3, the DNA is TGTGCCAGCGGGAACAGGGCAGACTATGGCTACACCTTC. V gene TRBV2 combines with J gene TRBJ1-2; weak D call: TRBD1 (6 bases). CDR3 length: 13 residues. The V and J ends lost 8 bases and 3 bases respectively, with 13 bases between them. The germline CDR1 and CDR2 sequences are SNHLY and FYNNEI.